The 21 T cell receptor beta chains below come from one sample, sequenced in a study of control samples from healthy donors and cancer patients. Clones were sequenced by immunoSEQ multiplex PCR, and TCRdb holds only the in-frame ones, with some missing. Of roughly 92,000 clones detected, roughly nine tenths appear once; the ten largest clones hold over 1%. Specimen: blood. The receptors were gathered from a woman aged 45 to 65 in good health.

The V call is TRBV5-1, the J call TRBJ1-2; TRBD1 agrees at 8 bases. V trimming: 4 bases; J trimming: 3 bases; junction bases outside the gene matches: 5. Germline V gene sequence: CDR1 SGHRS, CDR2 YFSETQ. The CDR3 runs to 14 residues. The CDR3 protein is CASSPQGGDYGYTF. The CDR3 coding sequence is TGCGCCAGCAGCCCACAGGGGGGAGACTATGGCTACACCTTC.

The rearrangement links TRBV29-1 to TRBJ1-4, with 12 bases matching TRBD1. The CDR3 totals 17 residues. Germline V lookup: CDR1 SQVTM, CDR2 ANQGSEA. The trim removed 4 bases at V and 0 bases at J, leaving 6 bases unmatched. CDR3 in amino acids: CSVVGTGGIATNEKLFF. CDR3 sequence (DNA): TGCAGCGTTGTAGGGACAGGGGGCATTGCAACTAATGAAAAACTGTTTTTT. The full variable domain, with the rest looked up from reference TRBV29-1 and TRBJ1-4, is SAVISQKPSRDICQRGTSLTIQCQVDSQVTMMFWYRQQPGQSLTLIATANQGSEATYESGFVIDKFPISRPNLTFSTLTVSNMSPEDSSIYLCSVVGTGGIATNEKLFFGSGTQLSVL.

CDR3: CASSYLQRGRETQYF. The CDR3, as DNA: TGTGCCAGCAGTTACTTGCAGAGGGGCCGGGAGACCCAGTACTTC. The chain is built from TRBV6-2 or TRBV6-3 and TRBJ2-5; D tentatively fits TRBD1 or TRBD2 (5 bases each). CDR1 is MNHEY and CDR2 is SVGEGT in the germline V gene. This CDR3 region has 15 residues. Trimming removed 1 base from V and 5 bases from J, with 14 bases in between.

J is TRBJ2-1 and V is TRBV4-3; 9 bases map to TRBD1. This CDR3 contains 16 residues. The V and J ends lost 4 bases and 2 bases, in that order; junction bases with no gene match: 6. The germline V gene encodes CDR1 LGHNA and CDR2 YSLEER. This CDR3 reads CASSRLDRGPYNEQFF. CDR3 nucleotide sequence: TGCGCCAGCAGCCGACTGGACAGGGGTCCCTACAATGAGCAGTTCTTC.

V gene TRBV5-6 combines with J gene TRBJ1-2; the D gene is possibly TRBD1 (6 bases). Per the germline V gene, CDR1 is SGHDT and CDR2 is YYEEEE. V lost 0 bases and J lost 5, with 8 bases in between. CDR3 length: 13 amino acids. The CDR3 spells CASSLDREYGYTF. Written as DNA, the CDR3 is TGTGCCAGCAGCTTGGACAGGGAGTATGGCTACACCTTC.

CDR3 sequence: CASSLLGQATEKLFF. CDR3 nucleotide sequence: TGTGCCAGCAGTTTATTGGGACAGGCCACCGAAAAACTGTTTTTT. The V gene is TRBV28, the J gene TRBJ1-4; 8 positions agree with TRBD1. Germline lookup yields CDR1 MDHEN and CDR2 SYDVKM. With 1 base clipped from V and 8 bases from J, the junction kept 6 bases outside the gene matches. The CDR3 is made up of 15 amino acids.

The genes are TRBV15 and TRBJ2-2, with 11 bases that match TRBD1. The CDR3 has 18 residues. Germline CDR1 reads LNHNV; CDR2 reads YYDKDF (reference sequence). J lost 1 base, V lost 4 bases, and 8 bases had no gene match. The chain's CDR3 is CATSNWDRGRLNTGELFF. The CDR3 bases are TGTGCCACCAGCAACTGGGACAGGGGGAGGTTGAACACCGGGGAGCTGTTTTTT.

This clone was observed a few times. The gene calls are TRBV4-3 and TRBJ1-2; D is possibly TRBD1 (5 bases). Trimming removed 0 bases from V and 1 base from J, with 9 bases in between. The germline V gene has CDR1 LGHNA and CDR2 YSLEER. The CDR3 is made up of 15 amino acids. The chain's CDR3 is CASSQDRENNYGYTF. CDR3 DNA: TGCGCCAGCAGCCAAGACAGGGAAAATAACTATGGCTACACCTTC.

The V call is TRBV19, the J call TRBJ2-7; D might be TRBD1 (5 bases). Trimming removed 4 bases from V and 0 bases from J, with 10 bases in between. The CDR3 has 14 residues. CDR1 and CDR2 (germline): LNHDA, SQIVND (reference sequence). The CDR3 loop is CASSTDSLSYEQYF. For the CDR3, the DNA is TGTGCCAGTAGTACCGACAGCCTCTCCTACGAGCAGTACTTC.

This clone was picked up one time. This specimen includes other DNA sequences encoding the same CDR3. The rearrangement uses TRBV12-3 or TRBV12-4 and TRBJ2-7; no definite D call. CDR3 length equals 12 residues. V lost 1 base and J lost 7, with 8 bases in between. CDR3 nucleotides: TGTGCCAGCAGTTTAGATCACTATGAGCAGTACTTC. This sequence encodes CASSLDHYEQYF.

V is TRBV6-2 or TRBV6-3 and J is TRBJ2-7; no firm D call. V was pared by 5 bases and J by 0 bases, with 11 bases between. The germline V gene has CDR1 MNHEY and CDR2 SVGEGT. The CDR3 runs to 14 residues. The CDR3 loop reads CASSGPGLSYEQYF. The CDR3 DNA reads as TGTGCCAGCAGTGGGCCGGGCCTCTCCTACGAGCAGTACTTC.

This chain uses TRBV7-8 with TRBJ1-2; D possibly corresponds to TRBD1 (6 bases). CDR3 size: 15 residues. The germline V and J ends were trimmed by 2 bases and 0 bases, with 10 bases remaining between them. CDR1 and CDR2 from the germline V gene are SGHVS and FQNEAQ. CDR3 loop: CASSLLGQTNYGYTF. Here the CDR3 DNA reads TGTGCCAGCAGCTTACTAGGACAGACTAACTATGGCTACACCTTC.

V is TRBV7-2 and J is TRBJ1-6; D is unclear. In germline, CDR1 is SGHTA, CDR2 FQGNSA. This CDR3 has 15 residues. Trimming left V 5 bases short and J 9 bases short, with 17 bases between. DNA of the CDR3: TGTGCCAGCAGCCTCGGAGGGCGTGTGGGTTCACCCCTCCACTTT. Translated: CASSLGGRVGSPLHF.

The chain employs TRBV13 and TRBJ2-2, with unresolved D. Germline CDR1 is PRHDT and CDR2 is FYEKMQ (reference sequence). CDR3 length: 13 residues. V dropped 4 bases and J dropped 2 bases, with 5 bases sitting between them. This chain's CDR3 is CASSYSNTGELFF. In DNA form, the CDR3 reads TGTGCCAGCAGCTACTCTAACACCGGGGAGCTGTTTTTT.

V is TRBV3-1 (or the pseudogene TRBV3-2) and J is TRBJ1-3; TRBD1 matches 8 bases. The germline gives CDR1 LGHDT, CDR2 YNNKEL (reference sequence). V trimming: 4 bases; J trimming: 6 bases; junction bases outside the gene matches: 5. The CDR3 sequence is 14 residues long. CDR3 protein: CASSLQDRVNTIYF. DNA for the CDR3: TGTGCCAGCAGCCTCCAGGACAGGGTAAACACCATATATTTT.

The chain couples TRBV3-1 (or the pseudogene TRBV3-2) to TRBJ1-6; D unresolved. Trimming took off 1 base at V and 10 bases at J, with 11 bases between the two ends. The germline V gene has CDR1 LGHDT and CDR2 YNNKEL (reference sequence). This CDR3 is built from 14 residues. CDR3 DNA: TGTGCCAGCAGCCAAGCTCGGCAGAGCTCACCCCTCCACTTT. This translates into CASSQARQSSPLHF.

This chain uses TRBV25-1 with TRBJ1-3; maybe TRBD1 (5 bases). The CDR3 length is 15 residues. Per the germline V gene, CDR1 is MGHDK and CDR2 is SYGVNS. The V end was cut by 3 bases, the J end by 2 bases, with 11 bases between. The CDR3 sequence is CASSDWGRAGNTIYF. The CDR3 DNA reads as TGTGCCAGCAGTGATTGGGGGAGGGCTGGAAACACCATATATTTT.

CDR3 amino acids: CASSFGRNEKLFF. The CDR3 DNA reads TGTGCCAGCAGTTTTGGACGGAATGAAAAACTGTTTTTT. The chain carries TRBV12-3 or TRBV12-4 and TRBJ1-4; no reliable D call. The CDR3 is 13 amino acids. V shed 3 bases and J shed 5 bases, with 7 bases lying between them.

CDR3 amino acids: CASSLKGGSGTDTQYF. DNA of the CDR3: TGCGCCAGCAGCTTGAAAGGCGGGAGTGGCACAGATACGCAGTATTTT. This chain connects TRBV5-1 to TRBJ2-3, with 7 positions matching TRBD2. V shed 1 base and J 1 base; nucleotides not matched to a gene: 6. The CDR3 is made up of 16 amino acids. CDR1 is SGHRS, CDR2 YFSETQ, per germline.

The rearrangement joins TRBV6-5 to TRBJ1-1; weak D call: TRBD1 (5 bases). The CDR3 contains 14 residues. The V end was cut by 5 bases, the J end by 6 bases, with 16 bases between. The germline V gene has CDR1 MNHEY and CDR2 SVGAGI. CDR3 bases: TGTGCCAGCAGTCCCGGGGACCTTTTCGCTGAAGCTTTCTTT. Translated, it gives CASSPGDLFAEAFF.

The chain employs TRBV10-3 and TRBJ2-7, with 8 bases aligning to TRBD1. The CDR3 extends over 13 amino acids. Trimming removed 3 bases from V and 2 bases from J; junction bases left unmatched: 0. From germline, CDR1 is ENHRY and CDR2 SYGVKD. The CDR3 region is CAISEQGAYEQYF. CDR3 nucleotide sequence: TGTGCCATCAGTGAACAGGGGGCCTACGAGCAGTACTTC.